This T cell receptor (beta chain) was captured in a study of PD-L1 blockade in urothelial cancer. Background on the study: Atezolizumab 1,200 mg was given intravenously every 3 weeks, starting 2014. Patients arrived having already received 0 to 3 prior chemotherapy regimens. T cells numbered a median of 141,255 in the blood samples.

Germline CDR1 reads SGDLS; CDR2 reads YYNGEE. CDR3 length equals 13 residues. V gave up 4 bases and J gave up 6 bases, with 12 bases separating them. Time point indicated: peripheral blood 6 weeks after treatment start. Patients' cancers were locally advanced or metastatic urothelial carcinomas. Profiled with immunoSEQ multiplex PCR; TCRdb holds only in-frame clones, not every one. In the table there are about 45,000 clones, under 90% of which are singletons. The chain is built from TRBV9 and TRBJ2-3; D perhaps matches TRBD1 (5 bases). This clonotype was sampled from a man between 60 and 75 years old with urothelial cancer. The sample was PBMCs, taken around atezolizumab (anti-PD-L1) treatment. The CDR3 coding sequence is TGTGCCAGCAGCCCCTCTTCAGGGGATACGCAGTATTTT. Protein product: CASSPSSGDTQYF.